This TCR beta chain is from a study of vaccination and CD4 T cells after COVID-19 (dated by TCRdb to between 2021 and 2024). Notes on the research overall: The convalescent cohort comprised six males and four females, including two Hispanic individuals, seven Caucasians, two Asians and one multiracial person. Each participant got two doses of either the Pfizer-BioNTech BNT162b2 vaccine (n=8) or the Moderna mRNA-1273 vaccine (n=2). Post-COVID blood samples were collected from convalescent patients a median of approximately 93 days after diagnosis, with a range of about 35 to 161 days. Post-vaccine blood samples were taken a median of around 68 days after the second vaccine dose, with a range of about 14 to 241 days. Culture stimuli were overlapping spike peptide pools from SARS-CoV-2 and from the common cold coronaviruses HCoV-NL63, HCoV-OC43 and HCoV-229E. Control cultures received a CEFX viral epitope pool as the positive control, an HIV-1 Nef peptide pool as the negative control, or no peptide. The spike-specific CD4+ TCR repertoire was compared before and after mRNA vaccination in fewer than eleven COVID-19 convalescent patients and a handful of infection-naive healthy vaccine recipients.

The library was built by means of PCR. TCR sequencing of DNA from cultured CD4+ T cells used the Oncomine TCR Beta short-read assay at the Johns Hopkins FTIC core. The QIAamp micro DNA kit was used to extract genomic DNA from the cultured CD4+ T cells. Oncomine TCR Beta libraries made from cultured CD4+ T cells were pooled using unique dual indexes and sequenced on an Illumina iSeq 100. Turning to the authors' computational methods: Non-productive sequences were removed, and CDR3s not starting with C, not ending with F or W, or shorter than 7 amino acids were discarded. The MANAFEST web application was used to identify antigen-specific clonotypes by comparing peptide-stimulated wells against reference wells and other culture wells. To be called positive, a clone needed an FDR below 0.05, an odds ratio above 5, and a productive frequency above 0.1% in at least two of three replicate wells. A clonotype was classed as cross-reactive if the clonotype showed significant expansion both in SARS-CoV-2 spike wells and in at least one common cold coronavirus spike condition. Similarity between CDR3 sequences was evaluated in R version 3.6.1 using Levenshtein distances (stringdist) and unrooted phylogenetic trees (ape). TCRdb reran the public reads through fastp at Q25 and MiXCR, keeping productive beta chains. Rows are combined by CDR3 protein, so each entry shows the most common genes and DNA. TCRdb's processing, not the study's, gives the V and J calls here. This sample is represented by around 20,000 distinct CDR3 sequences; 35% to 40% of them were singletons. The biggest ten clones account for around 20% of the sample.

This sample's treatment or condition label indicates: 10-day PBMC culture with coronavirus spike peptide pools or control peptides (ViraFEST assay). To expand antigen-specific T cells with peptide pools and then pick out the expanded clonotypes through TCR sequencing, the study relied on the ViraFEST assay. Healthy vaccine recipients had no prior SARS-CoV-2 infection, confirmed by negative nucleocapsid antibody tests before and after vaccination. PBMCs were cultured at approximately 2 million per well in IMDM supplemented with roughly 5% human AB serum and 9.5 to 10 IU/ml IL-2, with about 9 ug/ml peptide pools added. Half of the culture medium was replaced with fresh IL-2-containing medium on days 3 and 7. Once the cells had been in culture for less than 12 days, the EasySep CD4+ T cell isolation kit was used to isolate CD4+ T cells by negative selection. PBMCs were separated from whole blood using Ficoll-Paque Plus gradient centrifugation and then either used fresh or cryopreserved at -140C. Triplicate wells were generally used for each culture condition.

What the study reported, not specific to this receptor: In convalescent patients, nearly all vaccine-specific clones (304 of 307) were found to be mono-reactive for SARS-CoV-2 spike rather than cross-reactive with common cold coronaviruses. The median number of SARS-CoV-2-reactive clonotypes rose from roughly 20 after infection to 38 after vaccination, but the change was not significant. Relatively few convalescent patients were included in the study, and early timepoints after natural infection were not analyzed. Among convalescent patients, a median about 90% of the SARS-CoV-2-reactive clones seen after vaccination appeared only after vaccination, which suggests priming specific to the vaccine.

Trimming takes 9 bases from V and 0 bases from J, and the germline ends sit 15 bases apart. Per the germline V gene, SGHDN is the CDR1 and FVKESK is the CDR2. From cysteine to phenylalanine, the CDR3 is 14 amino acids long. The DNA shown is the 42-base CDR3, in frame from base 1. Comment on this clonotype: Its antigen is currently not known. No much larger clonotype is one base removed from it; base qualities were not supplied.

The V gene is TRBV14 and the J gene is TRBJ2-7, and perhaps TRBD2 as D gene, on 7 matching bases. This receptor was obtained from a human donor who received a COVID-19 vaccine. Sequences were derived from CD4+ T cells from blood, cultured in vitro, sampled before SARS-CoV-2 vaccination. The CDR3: CASQGGGSSYEQYF. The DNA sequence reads TGTGCCAGTCAGGGAGGGGGTAGCTCCTACGAGCAGTACTTC.